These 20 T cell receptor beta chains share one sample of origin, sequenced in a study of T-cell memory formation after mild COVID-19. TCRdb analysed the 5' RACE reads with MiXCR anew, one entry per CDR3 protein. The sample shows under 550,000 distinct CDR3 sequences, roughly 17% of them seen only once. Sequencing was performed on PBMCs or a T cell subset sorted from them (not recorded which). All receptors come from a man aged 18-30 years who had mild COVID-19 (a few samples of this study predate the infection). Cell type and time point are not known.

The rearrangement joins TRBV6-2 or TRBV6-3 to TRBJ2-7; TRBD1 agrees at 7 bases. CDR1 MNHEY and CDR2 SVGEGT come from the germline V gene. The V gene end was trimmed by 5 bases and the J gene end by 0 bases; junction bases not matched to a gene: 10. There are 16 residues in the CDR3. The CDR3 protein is CASSNLGGHSSYEQYV. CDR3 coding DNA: TGTGCCAGCAGTAATCTAGGGGGCCATAGCTCCTACGAGCAGTACGTC.

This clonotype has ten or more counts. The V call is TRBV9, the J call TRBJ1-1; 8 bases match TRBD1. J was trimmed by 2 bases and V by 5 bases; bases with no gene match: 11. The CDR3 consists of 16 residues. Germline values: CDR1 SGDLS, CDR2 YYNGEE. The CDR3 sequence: CASSPTGGRINTEAFF. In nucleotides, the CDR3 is TGTGCCAGCAGTCCAACAGGGGGACGGATAAACACTGAAGCTTTCTTT.

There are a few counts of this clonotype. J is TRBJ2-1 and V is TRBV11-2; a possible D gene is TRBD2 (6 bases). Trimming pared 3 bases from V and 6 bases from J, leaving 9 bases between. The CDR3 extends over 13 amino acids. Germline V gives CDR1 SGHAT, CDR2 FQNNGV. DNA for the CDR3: TGTGCCAGCAGCTTGGCGGGGCCCAATGAGCAGTTCTTC. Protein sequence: CASSLAGPNEQFF.

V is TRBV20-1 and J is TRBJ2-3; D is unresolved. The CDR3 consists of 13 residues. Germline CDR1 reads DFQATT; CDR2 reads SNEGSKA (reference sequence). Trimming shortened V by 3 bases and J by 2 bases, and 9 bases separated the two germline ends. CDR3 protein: CSASSPHTDTQYF. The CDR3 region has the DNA TGCAGTGCTAGCAGCCCCCACACAGATACGCAGTATTTT.

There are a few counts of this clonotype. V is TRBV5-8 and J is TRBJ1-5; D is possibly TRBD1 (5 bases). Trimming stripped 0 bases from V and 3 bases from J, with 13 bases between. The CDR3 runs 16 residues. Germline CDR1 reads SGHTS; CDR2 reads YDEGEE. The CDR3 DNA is TGTGCCAGCAGCTTGGGAATCTCAGGGAACAATCAGCCCCAGCATTTT. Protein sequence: CASSLGISGNNQPQHF.

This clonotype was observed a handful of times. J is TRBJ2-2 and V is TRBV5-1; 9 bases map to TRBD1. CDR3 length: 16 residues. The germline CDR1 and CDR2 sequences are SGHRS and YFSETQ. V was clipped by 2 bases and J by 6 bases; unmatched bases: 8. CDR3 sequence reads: CASSFLGDRVAGELFF. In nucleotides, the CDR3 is TGCGCCAGCAGCTTCCTCGGGGACAGGGTGGCCGGGGAGCTGTTTTTT. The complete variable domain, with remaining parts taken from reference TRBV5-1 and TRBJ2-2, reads KAGVTQTPRYLIKTRGQQVTLSCSPISGHRSVSWYQQTPGQGLQFLFEYFSETQRNKGNFPGRFSGRQFSNSRSEMNVSTLELGDSALYLCASSFLGDRVAGELFFGEGSRLTVL.

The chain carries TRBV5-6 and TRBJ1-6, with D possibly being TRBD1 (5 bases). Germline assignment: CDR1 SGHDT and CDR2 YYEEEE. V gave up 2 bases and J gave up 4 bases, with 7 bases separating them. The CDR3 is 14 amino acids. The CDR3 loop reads CASSFDSYNSPLHF. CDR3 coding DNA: TGTGCCAGCAGCTTCGACAGTTATAATTCACCCCTCCACTTT.

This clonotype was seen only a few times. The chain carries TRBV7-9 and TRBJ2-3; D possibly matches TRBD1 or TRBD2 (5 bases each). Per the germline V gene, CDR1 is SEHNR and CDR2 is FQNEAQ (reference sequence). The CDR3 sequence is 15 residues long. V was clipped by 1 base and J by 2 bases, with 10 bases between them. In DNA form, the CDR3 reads TGTGCCAGCAGCTTAGATCCAGGGACCACAGATACGCAGTATTTT. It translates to CASSLDPGTTDTQYF.

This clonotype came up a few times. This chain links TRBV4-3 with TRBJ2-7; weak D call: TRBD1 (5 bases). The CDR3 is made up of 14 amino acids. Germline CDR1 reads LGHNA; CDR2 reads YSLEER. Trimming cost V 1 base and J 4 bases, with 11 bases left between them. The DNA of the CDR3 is TGCGCCAGCAGCCAAGGTTCAGGGAATTACGAGCAGTACTTC. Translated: CASSQGSGNYEQYF.

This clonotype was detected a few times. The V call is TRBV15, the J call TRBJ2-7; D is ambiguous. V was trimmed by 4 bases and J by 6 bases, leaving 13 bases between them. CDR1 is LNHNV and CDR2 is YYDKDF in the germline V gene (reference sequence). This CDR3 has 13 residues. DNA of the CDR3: TGTGCCACCAGCATCCCCGGCGAACGCGAGCAGTACTTC. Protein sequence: CATSIPGEREQYF.

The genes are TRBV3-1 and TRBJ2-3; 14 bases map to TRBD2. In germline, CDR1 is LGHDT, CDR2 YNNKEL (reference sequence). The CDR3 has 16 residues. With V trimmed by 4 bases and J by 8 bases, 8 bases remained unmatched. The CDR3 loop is CASSLRLAGGPVTQYF. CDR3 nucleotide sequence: TGTGCCAGCAGCCTGCGACTAGCGGGAGGGCCGGTTACGCAGTATTTT.

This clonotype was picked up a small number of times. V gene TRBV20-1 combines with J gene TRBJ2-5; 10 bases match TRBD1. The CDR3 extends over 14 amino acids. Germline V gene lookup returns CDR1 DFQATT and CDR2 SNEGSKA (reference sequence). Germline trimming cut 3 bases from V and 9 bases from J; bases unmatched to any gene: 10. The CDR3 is CSARTTGTGESQYF. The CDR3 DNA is TGCAGTGCTAGGACTACCGGGACAGGGGAATCCCAGTACTTC.

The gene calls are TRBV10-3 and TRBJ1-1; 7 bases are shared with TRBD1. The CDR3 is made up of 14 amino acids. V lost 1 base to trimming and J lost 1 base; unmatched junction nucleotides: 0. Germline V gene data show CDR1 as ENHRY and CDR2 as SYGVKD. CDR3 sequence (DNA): TGTGCCATCAGTGAGTGGACAGGGAACACTGAAGCTTTCTTT. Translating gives CAISEWTGNTEAFF.

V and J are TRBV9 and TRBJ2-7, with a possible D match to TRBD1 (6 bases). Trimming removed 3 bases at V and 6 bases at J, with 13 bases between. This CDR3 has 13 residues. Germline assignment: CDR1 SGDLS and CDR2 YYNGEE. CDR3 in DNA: TGTGCCAGCAGCGCCCAACAAGGGGGCGAGCAGTACTTC. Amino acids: CASSAQQGGEQYF.

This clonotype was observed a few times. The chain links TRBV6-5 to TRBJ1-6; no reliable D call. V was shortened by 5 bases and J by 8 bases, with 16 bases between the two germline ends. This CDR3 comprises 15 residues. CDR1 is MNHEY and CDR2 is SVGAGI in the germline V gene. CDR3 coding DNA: TGTGCCAGCAGTCCGCTCCTCGTCGGGGATTCACCCCTCCACTTT. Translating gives CASSPLLVGDSPLHF.

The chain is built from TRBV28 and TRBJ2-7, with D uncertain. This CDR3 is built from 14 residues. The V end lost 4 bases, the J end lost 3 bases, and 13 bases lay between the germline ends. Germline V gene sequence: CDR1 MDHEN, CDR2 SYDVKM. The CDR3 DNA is TGTGCCAGCAGTTCCGCCTGGGCCCTCTACGAGCAGTACGTC. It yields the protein CASSSAWALYEQYV.

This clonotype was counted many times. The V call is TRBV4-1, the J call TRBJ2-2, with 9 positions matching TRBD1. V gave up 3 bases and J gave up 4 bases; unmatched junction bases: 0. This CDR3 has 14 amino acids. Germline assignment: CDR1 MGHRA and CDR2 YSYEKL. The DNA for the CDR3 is TGCGCCAGCAGCCAGACAGGGGGCACCGGGGAGCTGTTTTTT. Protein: CASSQTGGTGELFF.

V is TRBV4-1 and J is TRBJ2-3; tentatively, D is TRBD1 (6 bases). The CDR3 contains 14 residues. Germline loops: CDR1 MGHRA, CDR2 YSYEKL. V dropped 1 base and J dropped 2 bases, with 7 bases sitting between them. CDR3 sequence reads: CASSQAGATDTQYF. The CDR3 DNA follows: TGCGCCAGCAGCCAAGCAGGGGCCACAGATACGCAGTATTTT.

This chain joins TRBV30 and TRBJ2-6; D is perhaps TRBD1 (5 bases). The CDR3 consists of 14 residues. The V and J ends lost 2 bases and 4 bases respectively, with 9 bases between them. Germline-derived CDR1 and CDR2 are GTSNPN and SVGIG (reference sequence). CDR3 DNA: TGTGCCTGGAGTTGGGGCTCCGGGGCCAACGTCCTGACTTTC. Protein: CAWSWGSGANVLTF.

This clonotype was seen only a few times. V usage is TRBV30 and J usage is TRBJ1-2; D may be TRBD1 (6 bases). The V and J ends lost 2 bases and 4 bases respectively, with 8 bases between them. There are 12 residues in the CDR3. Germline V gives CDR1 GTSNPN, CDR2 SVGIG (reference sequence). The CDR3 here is CAWSTGRYGYTF. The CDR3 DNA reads TGTGCCTGGAGTACAGGGCGCTATGGCTACACCTTC.